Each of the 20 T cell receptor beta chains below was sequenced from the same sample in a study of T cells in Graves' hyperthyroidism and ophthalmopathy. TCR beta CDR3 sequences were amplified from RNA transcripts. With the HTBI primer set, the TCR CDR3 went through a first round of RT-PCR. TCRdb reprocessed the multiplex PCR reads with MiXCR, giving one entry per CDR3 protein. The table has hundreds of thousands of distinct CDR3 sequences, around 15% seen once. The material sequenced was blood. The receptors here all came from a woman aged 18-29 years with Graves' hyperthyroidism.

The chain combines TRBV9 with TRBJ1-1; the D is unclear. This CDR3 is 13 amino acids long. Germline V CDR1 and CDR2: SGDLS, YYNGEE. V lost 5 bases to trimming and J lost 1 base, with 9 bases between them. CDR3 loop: CASSAGKNTEAFF. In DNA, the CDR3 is TGTGCCAGCAGTGCCGGGAAGAACACTGAAGCTTTCTTT.

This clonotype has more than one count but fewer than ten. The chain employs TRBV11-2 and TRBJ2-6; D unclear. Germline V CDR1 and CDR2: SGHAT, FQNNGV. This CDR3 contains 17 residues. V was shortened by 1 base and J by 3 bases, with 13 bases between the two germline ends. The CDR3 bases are TGTGCCAGCAGCTTAGCAGTTGGTTGGGGTGGGGCCAACGTCCTGACTTTC. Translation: CASSLAVGWGGANVLTF.

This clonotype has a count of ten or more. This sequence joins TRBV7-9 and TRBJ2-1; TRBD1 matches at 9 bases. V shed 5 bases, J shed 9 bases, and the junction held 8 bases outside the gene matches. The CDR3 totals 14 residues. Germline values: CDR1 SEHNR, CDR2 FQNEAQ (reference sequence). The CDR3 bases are TGTGCCAGCAGCCTACCACAGGGGGCGATTGAGCAGTTCTTC. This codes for CASSLPQGAIEQFF.

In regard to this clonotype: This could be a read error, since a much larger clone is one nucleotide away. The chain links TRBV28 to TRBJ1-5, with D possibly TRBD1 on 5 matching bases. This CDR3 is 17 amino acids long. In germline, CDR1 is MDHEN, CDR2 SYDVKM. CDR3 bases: TGTGCCAGCGGTTTTGTCATTGTTAGGTGGCCGGGGGGGCCCCAGCATTTT. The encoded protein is CASGFVIVRWPGGPQHF.

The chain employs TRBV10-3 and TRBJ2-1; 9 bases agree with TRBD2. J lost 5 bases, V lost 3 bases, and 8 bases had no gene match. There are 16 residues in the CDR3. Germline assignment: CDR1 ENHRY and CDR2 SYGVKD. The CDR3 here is CAISDRLSSGNNEQFF. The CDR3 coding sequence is TGTGCCATCAGTGACCGCCTTTCTAGCGGGAACAATGAGCAGTTCTTC.

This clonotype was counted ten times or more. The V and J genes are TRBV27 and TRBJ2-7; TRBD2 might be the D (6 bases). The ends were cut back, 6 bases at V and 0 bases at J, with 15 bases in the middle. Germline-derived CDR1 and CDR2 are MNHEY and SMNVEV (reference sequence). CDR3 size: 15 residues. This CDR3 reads CASRIGIGSSYEQYF. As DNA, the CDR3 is TGTGCCAGCAGGATAGGAATCGGGAGCTCCTACGAGCAGTACTTC.

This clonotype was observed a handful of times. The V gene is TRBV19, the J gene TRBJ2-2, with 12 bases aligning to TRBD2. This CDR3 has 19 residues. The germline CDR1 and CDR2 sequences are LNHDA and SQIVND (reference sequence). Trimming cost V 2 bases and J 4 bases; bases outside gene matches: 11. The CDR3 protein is CASSIRFLAGGPGTGELFF. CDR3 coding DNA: TGTGCCAGTAGTATAAGGTTCCTAGCGGGAGGGCCCGGCACCGGGGAGCTGTTTTTT. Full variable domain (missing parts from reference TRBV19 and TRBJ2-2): DGGITQSPKYLFRKEGQNVTLSCEQNLNHDAMYWYRQDPGQGLRLIYYSQIVNDFQKGDIAEGYSVSREKKESFPLTVTSAQKNPTAFYLCASSIRFLAGGPGTGELFFGEGSRLTVL.

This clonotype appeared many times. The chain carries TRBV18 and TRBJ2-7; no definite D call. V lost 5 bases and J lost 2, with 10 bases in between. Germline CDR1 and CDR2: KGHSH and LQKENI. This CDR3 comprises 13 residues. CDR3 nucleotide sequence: TGTGCCAGCTCAACGACTGCCCCCTACGAGCAGTACTTC. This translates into CASSTTAPYEQYF.

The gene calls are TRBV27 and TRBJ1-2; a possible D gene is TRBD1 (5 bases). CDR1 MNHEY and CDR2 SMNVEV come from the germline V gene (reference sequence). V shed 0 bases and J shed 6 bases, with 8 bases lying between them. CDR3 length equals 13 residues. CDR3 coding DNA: TGTGCCAGCAGTTTATCGGACACGCATGGCTACACCTTC. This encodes CASSLSDTHGYTF.

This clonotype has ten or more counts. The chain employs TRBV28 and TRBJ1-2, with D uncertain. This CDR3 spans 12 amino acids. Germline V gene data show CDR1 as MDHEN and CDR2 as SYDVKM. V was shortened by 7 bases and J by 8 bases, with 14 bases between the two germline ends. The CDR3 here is CASNPSPTGYTF. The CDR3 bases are TGTGCCAGCAATCCGTCCCCCACGGGCTACACCTTC.

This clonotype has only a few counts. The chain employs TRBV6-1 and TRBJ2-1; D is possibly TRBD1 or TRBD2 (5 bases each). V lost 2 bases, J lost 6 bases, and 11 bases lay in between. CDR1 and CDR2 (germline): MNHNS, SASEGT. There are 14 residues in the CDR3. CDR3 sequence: CASSEQPGPNEQFF. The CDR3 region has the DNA TGTGCCAGCAGTGAACAACCGGGACCCAATGAGCAGTTCTTC.

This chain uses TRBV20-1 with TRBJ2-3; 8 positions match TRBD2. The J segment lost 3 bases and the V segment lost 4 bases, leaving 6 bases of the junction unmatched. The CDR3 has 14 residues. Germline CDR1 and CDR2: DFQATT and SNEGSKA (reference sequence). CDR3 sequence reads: CSAIGGTRTDTQYF. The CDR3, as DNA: TGCAGTGCTATAGGGGGGACTAGGACAGATACGCAGTATTTT.

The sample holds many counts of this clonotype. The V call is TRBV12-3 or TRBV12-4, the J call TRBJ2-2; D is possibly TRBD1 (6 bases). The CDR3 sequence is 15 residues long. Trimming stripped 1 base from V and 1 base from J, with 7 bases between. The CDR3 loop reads CASSLEQGNTGELFF. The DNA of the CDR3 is TGTGCCAGCAGTTTAGAACAGGGGAACACCGGGGAGCTGTTTTTT.

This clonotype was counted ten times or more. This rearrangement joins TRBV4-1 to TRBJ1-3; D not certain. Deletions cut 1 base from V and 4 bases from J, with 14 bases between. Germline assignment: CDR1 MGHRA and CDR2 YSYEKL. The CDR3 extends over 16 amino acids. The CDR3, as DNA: TGCGCCAGCAGCCAAGCGCAGCGGGCGAACGGAAACACCATATATTTT. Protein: CASSQAQRANGNTIYF.

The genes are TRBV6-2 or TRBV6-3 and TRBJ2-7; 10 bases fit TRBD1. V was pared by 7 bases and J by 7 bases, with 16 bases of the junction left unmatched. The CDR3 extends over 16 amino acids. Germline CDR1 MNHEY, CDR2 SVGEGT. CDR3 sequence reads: CASKNGGTGAAGEQYF. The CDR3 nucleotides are TGTGCCAGCAAGAACGGGGGGACAGGGGCCGCCGGGGAGCAGTACTTC.

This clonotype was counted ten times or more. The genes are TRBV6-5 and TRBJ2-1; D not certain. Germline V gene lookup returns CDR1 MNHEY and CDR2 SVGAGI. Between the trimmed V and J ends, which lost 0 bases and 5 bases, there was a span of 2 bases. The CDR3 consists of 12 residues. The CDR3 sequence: CASSYSNNEQFF. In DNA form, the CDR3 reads TGTGCCAGCAGTTACTCGAACAATGAGCAGTTCTTC.

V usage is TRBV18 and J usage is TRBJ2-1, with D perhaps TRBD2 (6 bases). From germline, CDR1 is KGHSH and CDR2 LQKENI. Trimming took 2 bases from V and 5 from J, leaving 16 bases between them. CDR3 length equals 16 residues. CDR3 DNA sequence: TGTGCCAGCTCACCAAAGGACTATAAGTACAACAATGAGCAGTTCTTC. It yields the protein CASSPKDYKYNNEQFF. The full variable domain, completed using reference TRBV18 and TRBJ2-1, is NAGVMQNPRHLVRRRGQEARLRCSPMKGHSHVYWYRQLPEEGLKFMVYLQKENIIDESGMPKERFSAEFPKEGPSILRIQQVVRGDSAAYFCASSPKDYKYNNEQFFGPGTRLTVL.

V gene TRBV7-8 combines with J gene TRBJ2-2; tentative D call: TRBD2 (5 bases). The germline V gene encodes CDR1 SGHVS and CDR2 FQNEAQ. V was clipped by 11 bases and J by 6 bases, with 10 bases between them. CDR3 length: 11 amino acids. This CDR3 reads CAARESGELFF. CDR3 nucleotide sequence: TGTGCCGCTAGGGAGTCCGGGGAGCTGTTTTTT.

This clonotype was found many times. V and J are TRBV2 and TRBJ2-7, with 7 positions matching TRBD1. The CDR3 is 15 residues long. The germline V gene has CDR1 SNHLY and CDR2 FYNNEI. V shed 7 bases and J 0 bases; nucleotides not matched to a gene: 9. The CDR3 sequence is CASKFEGASSYEQYF. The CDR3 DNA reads TGTGCCAGCAAGTTCGAGGGGGCTAGCTCCTACGAGCAGTACTTC.

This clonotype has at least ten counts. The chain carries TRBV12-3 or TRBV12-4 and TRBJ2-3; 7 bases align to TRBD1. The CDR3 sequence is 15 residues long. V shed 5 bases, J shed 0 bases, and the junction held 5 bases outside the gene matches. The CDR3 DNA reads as TGTGCCAGCAGTACCGGACAGGCTAGCACAGATACGCAGTATTTT. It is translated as CASSTGQASTDTQYF.